These T cell receptor beta chains were read from a single sample in a study of cytomegalovirus exposure and HLA in healthy donors. Measured with immunoSEQ multiplex PCR; TCRdb has only the in-frame clones, and not every one. The table includes a few hundred thousand clones, about 80% detected once. The material sequenced was PBMCs. Every receptor here comes from a girl aged 10-17 years in good health and CMV-seronegative. Both conserved end residues are part of each CDR3. The D gene is left open where the match is weak. Rows give clone size only sometimes, using once, few, many, or a class for an expanded clone.

TRBV5-1	NA	TRBJ2-7	TRBD2	CASSLFLASGGYEQYF	TGCGCCAGCAGCTTGTTTTTGGCTAGCGGGGGCTACGAGCAGTACTTC
TRBV5-1	NA	TRBJ1-3	NA	CASSPHAGNTIYF	TGCGCCAGCAGCCCCCATGCTGGAAACACCATATATTTT
TRBV4-1	NA	TRBJ1-2	TRBD1	CASSQPGQMVKGYTF	TGCGCCAGCAGCCAACCGGGACAGATGGTAAAGGGCTACACCTTC
TRBV6-5	once	TRBJ2-1	TRBD1	CASSYQDAGGNEQFF	TGTGCCAGCAGTTACCAGGACGCAGGGGGCAATGAGCAGTTCTTC
TRBV28	NA	TRBJ2-1	TRBD2	CASSFPLAGKDEQFF	TGTGCCAGCAGTTTTCCCCTAGCGGGGAAGGATGAGCAGTTCTTC
TRBV7-7	NA	TRBJ2-2	NA	CASSLEHGYANTGELFF	TGTGCCAGCAGCTTAGAACACGGGTACGCGAACACCGGGGAGCTGTTTTTT
TRBV28	NA	TRBJ1-4	TRBD1	CASRGTGEGEKLFF	TGTGCCAGCAGGGGAACAGGGGAAGGTGAAAAACTGTTTTTT
TRBV7-2	NA	TRBJ2-1	NA	CASSLGSRYGLLGYNEQFF	TGTGCCAGCAGCTTAGGGTCCAGGTATGGACTCCTCGGCTACAATGAGCAGTTCTTC
TRBV9	NA	TRBJ1-2	TRBD1	CASSAQTGLNYGYTF	TGTGCCAGCAGCGCCCAGACAGGGCTTAACTATGGCTACACCTTC
TRBV5-8	NA	TRBJ1-1	TRBD1	CASSSHADRAQSEAFF	TGTGCCAGCAGCTCGCATGCCGACAGGGCCCAAAGTGAAGCTTTCTTT
TRBV2	NA	TRBJ1-1	NA	CASSDRWSGTEAFF	TGTGCCAGCAGTGATAGGTGGTCGGGGACTGAAGCTTTCTTT
TRBV18	NA	TRBJ1-1	NA	CASSPDRTEAFF	TGTGCCAGCTCACCCGACAGAACTGAAGCTTTCTTT
TRBV28	NA	TRBJ1-2	TRBD1	CASSPGQGYYGYTF	TGTGCCAGCAGTCCGGGACAGGGGTACTATGGCTACACCTTC
TRBV27	NA	TRBJ2-1	NA	CASSWGPNEQFF	TGTGCCAGCAGCTGGGGCCCAAATGAGCAGTTCTTC
TRBV7-3	few	TRBJ1-1	TRBD1	CASRSDRENTEAFF	TGTGCCAGCAGATCGGACAGGGAGAACACTGAAGCTTTCTTT
TRBV28	NA	TRBJ1-2	TRBD1	CASSRTGYGYTF	TGTGCCAGCAGTCGGACAGGCTATGGCTACACCTTC
TRBV13	NA	TRBJ1-6	NA	CASSYYRSYNSPLHF	TGTGCCAGCAGCTACTACAGGAGCTATAATTCACCCCTCCACTTT
TRBV6-5	once	TRBJ1-1	NA	CASSIRTGGAEAFF	TGTGCCAGCAGTATCAGGACCGGCGGGGCTGAAGCTTTCTTT
TRBV29-1	NA	TRBJ2-5	TRBD1	CSVGDRVGRETQYF	TGCAGCGTTGGGGACAGGGTGGGAAGAGAGACCCAGTACTTC
TRBV5-1	NA	TRBJ1-4	TRBD1	CASSFLGQTNEKLFF	TGCGCCAGCAGCTTCTTGGGACAGACTAATGAAAAACTGTTTTTT
TRBV5-1	NA	TRBJ2-7	TRBD2	CASSLSGTSGSYEQYF	TGCGCCAGCAGTTTATCCGGGACTAGCGGGAGCTACGAGCAGTACTTC
TRBV11-2	NA	TRBJ2-7	NA	CASSLVGGQYEQYF	TGTGCCAGCAGCTTAGTAGGGGGACAATACGAGCAGTACTTC
TRBV6-1	few	TRBJ1-2	TRBD1	CASRRTGNDGYTF	TGTGCCAGCAGGAGGACAGGAAATGATGGCTACACCTTC
TRBV5-1	NA	TRBJ2-3	TRBD2	CASSSAGGTDTQYF	TGCGCCAGCAGCTCAGCGGGGGGTACAGATACGCAGTATTTT
TRBV5-4	NA	TRBJ1-3	NA	CASSLWQTGNTIYF	TGTGCCAGCAGCTTGTGGCAAACTGGAAACACCATATATTTT
TRBV29-1	once	TRBJ1-1	NA	CSVTTGRNTEAFF	TGCAGCGTTACGACAGGTCGGAACACTGAAGCTTTCTTT
TRBV27	once	TRBJ2-2	TRBD2	CASSLQLAGAGELFF	TGTGCCAGCAGTTTACAACTAGCGGGAGCCGGGGAGCTGTTTTTT
TRBV6-1	NA	TRBJ2-4	TRBD1	CASSDGTGPLNIQYF	TGTGCCAGCAGCGATGGGACAGGACCTCTCAACATTCAGTACTTC
TRBV25-1	NA	TRBJ2-4	NA	CATSRRGSTKNIQYF	TGTGCCACGTCGAGAAGGGGGTCGACCAAAAACATTCAGTACTTC
TRBV5-6	NA	TRBJ1-2	TRBD1	CASSPTPIQGAYGYTF	TGTGCCAGCAGCCCAACCCCCATACAGGGGGCCTATGGCTACACCTTC
TRBV18	NA	TRBJ2-5	NA	CASSPSPSQETQYF	TGTGCCAGCTCACCTTCACCGAGCCAAGAGACCCAGTACTTC
TRBV6-5	once	TRBJ1-6	NA	CASSYGDGTAYSPLHF	TGTGCCAGCAGTTACGGAGACGGAACGGCCTATTCACCCCTCCACTTT
TRBV25-1	NA	TRBJ1-2	TRBD1	CASSELVGQNSYGYTF	TGTGCCAGCAGTGAATTAGTGGGACAGAATTCCTATGGCTACACCTTC
TRBV5-6	NA	TRBJ1-5	NA	CASRHQGSNQPQHF	TGTGCCAGCAGGCATCAGGGTAGCAATCAGCCCCAGCATTTT
TRBV5-1	NA	TRBJ2-1	NA	CASSSGYNEQFF	TGCGCCAGCAGTAGCGGTTACAATGAGCAGTTCTTC
TRBV28	NA	TRBJ2-5	NA	CASTDSQTGKETQYF	TGTGCCAGCACTGACTCCCAAACAGGGAAAGAGACCCAGTACTTC
TRBV18	NA	TRBJ2-7	TRBD2	CASSIERGGYEQYF	TGTGCCAGCTCAATAGAGCGGGGGGGATACGAGCAGTACTTC
TRBV27	once	TRBJ1-2	TRBD1	CASSLDRDYGYTF	TGTGCCAGCAGCCTGGACAGGGACTATGGCTACACCTTC
TRBV4-1	NA	TRBJ2-7	TRBD1	CASSHRDREPYEQYF	TGCGCCAGCAGCCATCGGGACAGGGAGCCCTACGAGCAGTACTTC
TRBV10-3	NA	TRBJ1-5	NA	CATGGGGNQPQHF	TGTGCCACCGGGGGGGGCGGAAATCAGCCCCAGCATTTT
TRBV28	NA	TRBJ1-1	NA	CASGTRPEAFF	TGTGCCAGCGGTACTCGCCCTGAAGCTTTCTTT
TRBV18	NA	TRBJ1-1	NA	CASSPPGRIEAFF	TGTGCCAGCTCACCACCAGGCAGGATTGAAGCTTTCTTT
TRBV6-4	NA	TRBJ1-2	NA	CASSDSWGPTGTVGYGYTF	TGTGCCAGCAGTGACTCCTGGGGGCCGACAGGTACCGTGGGCTATGGCTACACCTTC
TRBV9	once	TRBJ2-5	TRBD1	CASSVAGTGMGETQYF	TGTGCCAGCAGCGTAGCCGGGACAGGGATGGGAGAGACCCAGTACTTC
TRBV6-6	NA	TRBJ2-2	NA	CASIPRTGELFF	TGTGCCAGCATCCCCAGGACCGGGGAGCTGTTTTTT
TRBV29-1	NA	TRBJ1-1	NA	CSVGQVVEAFF	TGCAGCGTTGGACAGGTGGTTGAAGCTTTCTTT
TRBV9	NA	TRBJ1-3	NA	CASSAATSGNTIYF	TGTGCCAGCAGCGCAGCGACGAGTGGAAACACCATATATTTT
TRBV4-1	NA	TRBJ2-1	TRBD2	CASSQAGGPNEQFF	TGCGCCAGCAGCCAGGCGGGAGGGCCCAATGAGCAGTTCTTC
TRBV29-1	NA	TRBJ2-7	TRBD1	CSVEITGVGEQYF	TGCAGCGTTGAAATTACAGGGGTAGGCGAGCAGTACTTC
TRBV5-6	NA	TRBJ2-1	TRBD2	CASSLGTILNEQFF	TGTGCCAGCAGCCTCGGGACTATCCTAAATGAGCAGTTCTTC
TRBV7-9	few	TRBJ1-1	NA	CASSSTLRERAMNTEAFF	TGTGCCAGCAGCTCGACCCTCCGGGAAAGGGCCATGAACACTGAAGCTTTCTTT
TRBV19	NA	TRBJ1-2	NA	CASSGRQILNYGYTF	TGTGCCAGTAGTGGCCGACAGATCCTAAACTATGGCTACACCTTC
TRBV21-1	NA	TRBJ2-7	NA	CASSKGQPYEQYF	TGTGCCAGCAGCAAAGGACAGCCATACGAGCAGTACTTC
TRBV6-5	NA	TRBJ1-2	NA	CASSYSRGQIYGYTF	TGTGCCAGCAGTTACTCCCGCGGACAGATCTATGGCTACACCTTC